The rows below give T cell receptor beta chains drawn from one sample of a study of cytomegalovirus exposure and HLA in healthy donors. The method was immunoSEQ multiplex PCR; TCRdb's version includes in-frame clones alone and lacks a portion of them. The table records around 160,000 clones, 60% to 80% of them present only once. Sequenced input: PBMCs. These receptors all come from a woman aged 40 to 49 in good health and CMV-seropositive. CDR3s include the opening cysteine and the closing phenylalanine or tryptophan. D genes are given only for firm matches. Clone size is given for some rows only: seen once, a few or many times, or a class if the clone is expanded.

V gene: TRBV28
J gene: TRBJ2-1
D gene: -
clone size: -
CDR3 protein: CASSSPMRVRYNEQFF
CDR3 DNA: TGTGCCAGCAGTTCCCCCATGAGGGTAAGGTACAATGAGCAGTTCTTC

V gene: TRBV6-5
J gene: TRBJ1-2
D gene: -
clone size: -
CDR3 protein: CASSYSSEERYTF
CDR3 DNA: TGTGCCAGCAGTTACTCCTCGGAGGAACGCTACACCTTC

V gene: TRBV10-3
J gene: TRBJ1-2
D gene: -
clone size: -
CDR3 protein: CAISDPTRGGAWYGYTF
CDR3 DNA: TGTGCCATCAGTGACCCTACTCGAGGGGGGGCGTGGTATGGCTACACCTTC

V gene: TRBV18
J gene: TRBJ1-1
D gene: -
clone size: once
CDR3 protein: CASSPAAVAVGTEAFF
CDR3 DNA: TGTGCCAGCTCACCAGCGGCGGTCGCGGTGGGCACTGAAGCTTTCTTT

V gene: TRBV5-5
J gene: TRBJ1-1
D gene: -
clone size: -
CDR3 protein: CASSFSRENTEAFF
CDR3 DNA: TGTGCCAGCAGCTTTTCCCGCGAGAACACTGAAGCTTTCTTT

V gene: TRBV7-2
J gene: TRBJ2-3
D gene: TRBD1
clone size: -
CDR3 protein: CASSLKSGQTDTQYF
CDR3 DNA: TGTGCCAGCAGCTTAAAATCGGGACAGACAGATACGCAGTATTTT

V gene: TRBV27
J gene: TRBJ1-2
D gene: -
clone size: -
CDR3 protein: CASSPPGVRYYGYTF
CDR3 DNA: TGTGCCAGCAGCCCCCCGGGTGTTCGGTACTATGGCTACACCTTC

V gene: TRBV30
J gene: TRBJ1-2
D gene: -
clone size: -
CDR3 protein: CAWPPSVLPRYGYTF
CDR3 DNA: TGTGCCTGGCCGCCATCCGTACTCCCCCGCTATGGCTACACCTTC

V gene: TRBV28
J gene: TRBJ2-3
D gene: -
clone size: -
CDR3 protein: CASSLAGPTDTQYF
CDR3 DNA: TGTGCCAGCAGTTTAGCGGGTCCTACAGATACGCAGTATTTT

V gene: TRBV4-2
J gene: TRBJ2-2
D gene: TRBD2
clone size: -
CDR3 protein: CASSTKGLAGGVGELFF
CDR3 DNA: TGTGCCAGCAGCACCAAAGGACTAGCGGGAGGGGTCGGGGAGCTGTTTTTT

V gene: TRBV7-9
J gene: TRBJ2-5
D gene: -
clone size: -
CDR3 protein: CASSSGVAGQETQYF
CDR3 DNA: TGTGCCAGCAGCTCAGGGGTAGCGGGCCAAGAGACCCAGTACTTC

V gene: TRBV9
J gene: TRBJ2-3
D gene: TRBD2
clone size: -
CDR3 protein: CASTQGGSFTDTQYF
CDR3 DNA: TGTGCCAGCACCCAAGGCGGGAGCTTCACAGATACGCAGTATTTT

V gene: TRBV5-4
J gene: TRBJ2-2
D gene: TRBD2
clone size: -
CDR3 protein: CASSLRTGGGGNTGELFF
CDR3 DNA: TGTGCCAGCAGCTTGCGGACGGGAGGAGGAGGAAACACCGGGGAGCTGTTTTTT

V gene: TRBV30
J gene: TRBJ1-1
D gene: TRBD1
clone size: -
CDR3 protein: CAWSQRGQIAEAFF
CDR3 DNA: TGTGCCTGGAGTCAGAGGGGACAGATCGCTGAAGCTTTCTTT

V gene: TRBV27
J gene: TRBJ2-7
D gene: -
clone size: -
CDR3 protein: CASSLSPRGAKEQYF
CDR3 DNA: TGTGCCAGCAGTTTATCGCCTCGGGGGGCGAAGGAGCAGTACTTC

V gene: TRBV7-2
J gene: TRBJ2-3
D gene: TRBD1
clone size: few
CDR3 protein: CASSLLLTGGTDTQYF
CDR3 DNA: TGTGCCAGCAGCTTATTACTCACAGGGGGAACAGATACGCAGTATTTT

V gene: TRBV7-2
J gene: TRBJ2-5
D gene: -
clone size: -
CDR3 protein: CASSLVSGPEETQYF
CDR3 DNA: TGTGCCAGCAGCTTAGTATCAGGGCCGGAAGAGACCCAGTACTTC

V gene: TRBV18
J gene: TRBJ1-2
D gene: TRBD1
clone size: -
CDR3 protein: CASSPVSGQGVYGYTF
CDR3 DNA: TGTGCCAGCTCACCAGTGTCCGGACAGGGGGTTTATGGCTACACCTTC

V gene: TRBV9
J gene: TRBJ2-4
D gene: TRBD2
clone size: -
CDR3 protein: CASSVDFGSGDKNIQYF
CDR3 DNA: TGTGCCAGCAGCGTTGACTTTGGTAGCGGGGATAAAAACATTCAGTACTTC

V gene: TRBV28
J gene: TRBJ1-2
D gene: -
clone size: -
CDR3 protein: CASSLGHFYGYTF
CDR3 DNA: TGTGCCAGCAGTTTAGGTCACTTTTATGGCTACACCTTC

V gene: TRBV7-8
J gene: TRBJ1-5
D gene: -
clone size: -
CDR3 protein: CASSPRTQVSNQPQHF
CDR3 DNA: TGTGCCAGCAGCCCAAGGACACAAGTGAGCAATCAGCCCCAGCATTTT

V gene: TRBV14
J gene: TRBJ1-6
D gene: -
clone size: -
CDR3 protein: CASSLTAAPLHF
CDR3 DNA: TGTGCCAGCAGCCTGACAGCAGCTCCCCTCCACTTT